This T cell receptor beta chain was retrieved from a study of regulatory T cells in long-lasting Graves disease. General study points: Gene preferences differed: TRBV28, TRBJ1-2, TRBJ2-5 in persistent cases.

Deletions cut 5 bases from V and 9 bases from J, with 14 bases between. Germline lookup yields CDR1 MDHEN and CDR2 SYDVKM. The CDR3 contains 13 residues. Library construction for TCR beta used iRepertoire HTBI primers and Arm-PCR of CDR3 regions. Via MiXCR, TCRdb re-called the multiplex PCR reads, giving one row per CDR3 protein. The repertoire includes approximately 360,000 distinct CDR3 sequences, 20% to 25% of them detected once, and less than 30% sits in the top ten. This clonotype was counted ten times or more. The antigen remains unidentified. Time point of the sample: persistent/refractory GD, antithyroid drugs over 5 years with positive TRAb. Extracted PBMC RNA gave rise to the TCR library.

Material: peripheral blood mononuclear cells (PBMCs), obtained when the disease was refractory, from a patient treated with antithyroid drugs. The gene calls are TRBV28 and TRBJ2-4, with D unclear. This TCR derives from a woman aged 40 to 50 with Graves disease. CDR3 in amino acids: CASSLTQASIQYF. The CDR3 coding sequence is TGTGCCAGCAGTCTTACTCAGGCGAGCATTCAGTACTTC.